The present TCR beta chain was sequenced within a study of CXCR3-negative and CXCR3-positive naive CD8 T cells (dated by TCRdb to about 2019). With regard to the full study: In total, some 140 million TRB reads were obtained, or roughly 1.5 +/- 0.3 million reads per library. The diversity and physicochemical repertoire analyses included some 11 donors pooled from two independent experiments. TRBV-TRBJ cluster analysis included naive subsets from about 5 donors and memory cells from 3 donors. Findings and caveats that apply to the study as a whole: CXCR3 expression partially decreased after cryopreservation, so most assays used freshly isolated PBMCs. Because surface CD5, which is linked to self-reactivity in mice, was comparable between the naive subsets, TCR interaction strength was also inferred from the physicochemical properties of TRB CDR3s. Within the same donor, TRBV-TRBJ usage looked similar between naive CXCR3-negative and CXCR3-positive cells, but memory cells had distinct patterns. Repertoire diversity was comparably high in both naive subsets but much lower in memory CD8+ T cells. TRB CDR3s from CXCR3-positive naive cells showed higher hydrophobicity (lower Kidera factor 4), lower energy, and higher strength and volume indices than CXCR3-negative naive cells.

The CDR3 sequence holds 15 residues, the cysteine and phenylalanine included. No DNA is listed. CDR1 and CDR2 are drawn from the germline V gene: SGHVS, FNYEAQ. On this clonotype itself: This receptor's antigen is unknown.

TCRdb names NextSeq 550 as the instrument used. The Human TCR Profiling Kit (MiLaboratory) was used to prepare UMI-labeled 5' RACE TRB cDNA libraries. cDNA synthesis used the entire amount of extracted RNA, and PCR amplification then used the entire amount of cDNA produced. Libraries were prepared in parallel with an identical number of PCR cycles. Per the source publication's procedure: About 53,000 +/- 9,400 unique UMI-labeled TRB cDNA molecules per library were extracted with MIGEC and MiXCR, with at least two reads per UMI required. Each library averaged about 38,000 +/- 11,000 functional in-frame TRB CDR3 nucleotide clonotypes without stop codons. After each sample was downsampled to 5000 UMI-labeled TRB molecules, VDJtools was used to calculate diversity metrics such as normalized Shannon-Wiener and Chao1. For the central five CDR3 residues, VDJtools calculated physicochemical properties weighted by clonotype size, namely interaction energy, strength, volume and Kidera factor 4. The reads were reprocessed in TCRdb, with one entry per CDR3 protein sequence and no accompanying DNA. TCRdb's processing, not the authors' own work, is the source of the V and J calls. The table for this sample shows 55,000 to 70,000 distinct CDR3 sequences. The ten top clones hold under 0.8% of the sample.

For every CD8+ T cell subset, 250,000 to 300,000 cells were flow-sorted straight into RLT lysis buffer, and each subset was sorted in triplicate. To exclude memory contaminants, naive CD8+ T cells were stringently defined as CD45RO-CCR7+CD27+CD95-. Peripheral blood mononuclear cells were isolated from buffy coats by standard density gradient centrifugation. A FACSAria III was used to flow-sort naive CXCR3-negative and CXCR3-positive CD8+ T cells. Total RNA was extracted from sorted cells with an RNeasy Mini Kit. The chain employs TRBV7-6 and TRBJ2-2. Material: naive CXCR3+ CD8+ T cells from blood. The cell subset or site label of this sample denotes: CD45RO-CCR7+CD27+CD95- naive CD8+ T cells expressing CXCR3 (TNR3+). The origin of this receptor is a human donor in good health. Some clones in this sample may be carry-over from other donors' samples. The CDR3 corresponds to CASSPDMSGTGELFF.